The 17 T cell receptor beta chains below were found in one sample sequenced in a study of T cell repertoires in cytomegalovirus infection. Their antigen targets remain unknown. One entry per CDR3 protein results from TCRdb running MiXCR on the reads. Here the sample spans about 830,000 distinct CDR3 sequences, 30% to 35% being singletons. Sequenced here: cultured CD8+ T cells from PBMCs, sampled from culture after CMV antigen stimulation. The receptors stem from a human donor in good health (CMV status not recorded). Some clones in this sample may be carry-over from other donors' samples.

The chain combines TRBV24-1 with TRBJ2-2; D possibly corresponds to TRBD1 (7 bases). The germline V gene has CDR1 KGHDR and CDR2 SFDVKD. Trimming stripped 9 bases from V and 7 bases from J, with 14 bases between. This CDR3 is built from 13 residues. This chain's CDR3 is CATAGTAGGELFF. The CDR3 region has the DNA TGTGCCACCGCGGGGACAGCCGGCGGGGAGCTGTTTTTT.

This clonotype was detected only a few times. J is TRBJ2-2 and V is TRBV2, with 10 bases that match TRBD2. V lost 1 base to trimming and J lost 0 bases; unmatched junction nucleotides: 11. Per germline, CDR1 SNHLY and CDR2 FYNNEI. The length of the CDR3 is 20 residues. The CDR3, as DNA: TGTGCCAGCAGTGAAGTCCTCACTAGCGGGGCATCCGCGAACACCGGGGAGCTGTTTTTT. Its protein is CASSEVLTSGASANTGELFF.

V usage is TRBV28 and J usage is TRBJ2-3, with TRBD2 matching 14 bases. This CDR3 comprises 17 residues. The V gene end was trimmed by 3 bases and the J gene end by 6 bases; junction bases not matched to a gene: 8. Germline V gives CDR1 MDHEN, CDR2 SYDVKM. CDR3 in DNA: TGTGCCAGCAGTTTCCCGACTAGCGGGGGGGCCGCGGATACGCAGTATTTT. It yields the protein CASSFPTSGGAADTQYF.

This clonotype was seen only a few times. The V gene is TRBV4-1, the J gene TRBJ1-4; D is uncertain. The CDR3 runs 15 residues. The germline V and J ends were trimmed by 0 bases and 7 bases, with 12 bases remaining between them. CDR1 and CDR2 (germline): MGHRA, YSYEKL. As DNA, the CDR3 is TGCGCCAGCAGCCAAGATCCCGGTAACAGTGAAAAACTGTTTTTT. Protein: CASSQDPGNSEKLFF.

This clonotype was detected a few times. J is TRBJ2-7 and V is TRBV11-2, with 7 bases matching TRBD1. This CDR3 contains 17 residues. Germline CDR1 and CDR2: SGHAT and FQNNGV. Trimming cost V 5 bases and J 3 bases; bases outside gene matches: 16. CDR3 sequence reads: CASSVSSGQPSLYEQYV. The DNA for the CDR3 is TGTGCCAGCAGCGTCAGTTCGGGACAGCCAAGCCTCTACGAGCAGTACGTC.

This clonotype was counted only a few times. V usage is TRBV9 and J usage is TRBJ2-2, with TRBD1 matching over 9 bases. The CDR3 is 15 amino acids. Germline CDR1 reads SGDLS; CDR2 reads YYNGEE. The junction had 5 bases not matched to a gene; V was cut back by 4 bases and J by 4 bases. DNA for the CDR3: TGTGCCAGCAGCATAAGGACAGGGGTCACCGGGGAGCTGTTTTTT. Amino acids: CASSIRTGVTGELFF.

The rearrangement joins TRBV10-3 to TRBJ2-1; D unclear. Germline loops: CDR1 ENHRY, CDR2 SYGVKD. This CDR3 is built from 15 residues. The V end lost 4 bases, the J end lost 0 bases, and 10 bases lay between the germline ends. The CDR3 is CAISVSEFSYNEQFF. The CDR3 DNA reads as TGTGCCATCAGTGTATCTGAATTCTCCTACAATGAGCAGTTCTTC.

This clonotype was detected ten times or more. The chain has TRBV7-9 and TRBJ1-4; D might be TRBD1 (6 bases). The CDR3 is made up of 15 amino acids. Germline loops: CDR1 SEHNR, CDR2 FQNEAQ (reference sequence). V was trimmed by 7 bases and J by 6 bases, leaving 18 bases between them. The chain's CDR3 is CASTRSGGLDEKLFF. The CDR3 DNA reads TGTGCCAGCACCCGATCCGGGGGCCTAGATGAAAAACTGTTTTTT.

This clonotype was seen more than once but under ten times. The chain is built from TRBV12-3 or TRBV12-4 and TRBJ1-1; 8 nucleotides agree with TRBD1. This CDR3 has 15 amino acids. V gave up 3 bases and J gave up 4 bases; unmatched junction bases: 7. The CDR3 is CASSFGQGGITEAFF. The CDR3 bases are TGTGCCAGCAGTTTTGGACAGGGAGGGATCACTGAAGCTTTCTTT.

The chain links TRBV2 to TRBJ1-2; D gene ambiguous. The CDR3 loop spans 15 amino acids. Germline CDR1 is SNHLY and CDR2 is FYNNEI. Trimming pared 0 bases from V and 0 bases from J, leaving 8 bases between. The CDR3 DNA sequence: TGTGCCAGCAGTGAAGCGACGGTCTCTAACTATGGCTACACCTTC. It specifies CASSEATVSNYGYTF.

The V call is TRBV24-1, the J call TRBJ1-5, with D hard to call. Trimming left V 4 bases short and J 11 bases short, with 14 bases between. Germline CDR1 KGHDR, CDR2 SFDVKD. This CDR3 is 13 amino acids long. The CDR3 region is CATSERLGEAQHF. As DNA, the CDR3 is TGTGCCACCAGTGAGAGACTGGGCGAGGCCCAGCATTTT.

This clonotype was detected ten times or more. This sequence joins TRBV7-2 and TRBJ2-5; 13 nucleotides line up with TRBD2. CDR3 length: 18 amino acids. Germline V gives CDR1 SGHTA, CDR2 FQGNSA. The J segment lost 5 bases and the V segment lost 0 bases, leaving 9 bases of the junction unmatched. Written as DNA, the CDR3 is TGTGCCAGCAGCTTAGCGTATACTAGCGGGGGGGCCGGGGAGACCCAGTACTTC. Translated: CASSLAYTSGGAGETQYF. Drawing the rest from reference TRBV7-2 and TRBJ2-5, the complete variable domain is GAGVSQSPSNKVTEKGKDVELRCDPISGHTALYWYRQSLGQGLEFLIYFQGNSAPDKSGLPSDRFSAERTGGSVSTLTIQRTQQEDSAVYLCASSLAYTSGGAGETQYFGPGTRLLVL.

This clonotype has a handful of counts. Sequence at one end of the junction differs from germline and may be a read error. The chain has TRBV6-5 and TRBJ1-1; D is unresolved. The germline CDR1 and CDR2 sequences are MNHEY and SVGAGI. This CDR3 spans 13 amino acids. The CDR3 DNA reads as TGTGCTAGCAGTTACCAATCGCCAACTGAAGCTTTCTTT. Translation: CASSYQSPTEAFF.

The gene calls are TRBV12-5 and TRBJ2-6, with D unclear. Germline CDR1 and CDR2: LGHNT and FRNRAP. The CDR3 has 20 residues. V was shortened by 0 bases and J by 0 bases, with 18 bases between the two germline ends. This CDR3 reads CASGLVAPPTHFSGANVLTF. CDR3 DNA: TGTGCTAGTGGTTTGGTAGCCCCTCCAACTCATTTCTCTGGGGCCAACGTCCTGACTTTC. The entire variable domain, with the rest obtained from reference TRBV12-5 and TRBJ2-6, is as follows: DARVTQTPRHKVTEMGQEVTMRCQPILGHNTVFWYRQTMMQGLELLAYFRNRAPLDDSGMPKDRFSAEMPDATLATLKIQPSEPRDSAVYFCASGLVAPPTHFSGANVLTFGAGSRLTVL.

The genes are TRBV23-1 and TRBJ2-7; no clear D. TRBV23-1 is an open reading frame, and its role is uncertain. The CDR3 length is 14 residues. V lost 2 bases and J 3 bases, leaving 11 bases between the germline ends. The DNA for the CDR3 is TGCGCCAGCAGTCAAACTTGGAATTACTACGAGCAGTACGTC. Encoded protein: CASSQTWNYYEQYV.

This rearrangement joins TRBV14 to TRBJ1-2; no clear D. The CDR3 extends over 13 amino acids. V was pared by 4 bases and J by 8 bases, with 14 bases between. Germline V lookup: CDR1 SGHDN, CDR2 FVKESK. CDR3 bases: TGTGCCAGCAGCCGTCGACAAGGGCGCGGCTACACCTTC. Amino acid sequence: CASSRRQGRGYTF.

This chain uses TRBV19 with TRBJ1-2; tentatively, D is TRBD1 (6 bases). V was clipped by 3 bases and J by 11 bases, with 16 bases between them. The CDR3 is made up of 13 amino acids. CDR1 is LNHDA, CDR2 SQIVND, per germline (reference sequence). In DNA form, the CDR3 reads TGTGCCAGTAGTATGGGCAGGGGAACCGAATACACCTTC. Residues: CASSMGRGTEYTF.